This T cell receptor (beta chain) was obtained from a study of early stage breast cancer tumors (dated by TCRdb to between 2016 and 2019). Context from the whole study: Of the roughly 15 invasive breast tumors, roughly eleven were found to be estrogen receptor-positive, progesterone receptor-positive and HER2-negative. Of the approximately twelve ER+/PR+/HER2- tumors, eight were classified as invasive ductal carcinomas and four as invasive lobular carcinomas. On average, each sample got 7.5 to 10-fold read coverage. The samples as a whole yielded a few million detected templates, corresponding to approximately 990,000 unique clonotypes. General findings and caveats noted by the study authors: Because the cohort was small, a breakdown by tumor subtype could not be done. Bulk genomic DNA sequencing of unsorted cells missed chain pairing and functional markers such as CD4, CD8 and FOXP3. Repertoires from blood resembled normal breast more closely than tumor, and using blood as a reference for each tissue separated tumor from normal in most of the 16 patients. Tumors showed about 2.3-fold higher T cell density and higher clonality than adjacent normal breast tissue. Enriched TCRB sequences shared across patients were found to be mostly commonly generated sequences that were unlikely to play an important role in the tumor microenvironment.

The study profiled bulk TCR beta-chain repertoires in matched peripheral blood, tumor and adjacent normal breast tissue taken from roughly 17 patients with early-stage breast cancer. Before surgery, whole blood (roughly 5-10 mL) was collected into EDTA tubes and processed within 2 hours. Peripheral blood mononuclear cells were isolated by Ficoll-Paque centrifugation in SepMate-50 tubes. PBMCs were cryopreserved in about 90% FBS with roughly 10% DMSO in aliquots of about 1.8 to 4 million cells and stored in liquid nitrogen. The Qiagen AllPrep DNA/RNA Mini kit was used to extract genomic DNA. CDR1 and CDR2, looked up from the germline V gene (reference sequence), are LNHDA and SQIVND. Trimmed from V: 3 bases; trimmed from J: 0 bases; junction bases lacking a gene match: 5. The CDR3 measures 16 amino acids from cysteine to phenylalanine. Just CDR3 DNA is preserved here, 48 bases in frame from base 1.

As to this clone: It lacks a known antigen. Base qualities were left out, and no much larger clone turns up one base away.

Each sample was amplified as two independent genomic DNA replicates: 0.5 to 0.65 ug for blood and roughly 1.5 ug for tumor or normal breast. TCRB sequencing of genomic DNA was carried out with the ImmunoSeq Intro kit according to the manufacturer's instructions. Multiplex PCR was run for roughly 30 cycles using proprietary primers and spike-in control sequences for absolute quantification. Single-end 150-bp reads were used to sequence an 87-bp fragment spanning the CDR3 plus the flanking V and J genes. Each lane of an Illumina MiSeq using version 3.0 chemistry carried seven multiplexed samples, with two replicates per sample. As for the original processing: Raw data were processed by the vendor's proprietary pipeline, with both replicates merged into one result per sample. A clonotype was defined as productive rearrangements that share the same V-gene family, CDR3 amino acid sequence and J-gene segment. Clonality was calculated as 1 minus the normalized Shannon entropy (Pielou evenness) of TCRB abundances. T cell density was estimated by dividing total templates by the number of input cells inferred from the DNA input amount. Recon, run with its default parameters, was used to estimate overall repertoire diversity and clonality. A clonotype was considered tumor-enriched if its abundance in tumor exceeded 0.1% and was at least 32-fold higher than its abundance in normal breast. The table was pulled from immuneACCESS by TCRdb, which kept in-frame rearrangements only. Such tables lose some clones; where checked, under half of the loss comes from unresolved V genes, and the rest has no known cause. The V and J calls and the clone size are those of that table, but D and trimming were determined from the DNA. Here the sample has roughly 30,000 clones; around 75% occur a single time. The biggest ten clones account for about 4.5% of the sample.

The receptor was derived from a person aged 40 to 49 with breast cancer. In this chain, TRBV19 is recombined with TRBJ2-3, with 8 central nucleotides matching TRBD2. Input material: blood. The nucleotides are TGTGCCAGTAGTATGAGACTAGCGTCTAGCACAGATACGCAGTATTTT. Translated, it gives CASSMRLASSTDTQYF.